This T cell receptor (beta chain) originates from a study of blood T cells in healthy people across ages. In terms of origin and age, donors were healthy Caucasian individuals from Russia aged about 6 to 90. Per germline, CDR1 MNHEY and CDR2 SMNVEV (reference sequence). CDR3 length: 14 amino acids. About this clonotype itself: Germline and junction disagree at one end, which may indicate a read error.

A second PCR of roughly 7 to 11 cycles used a sample-barcoded 5' primer and a J-beta primer mix. In TCRdb, the 5' RACE reads were re-called with MiXCR into one record per CDR3 protein. The sample has 800,000 to 950,000 distinct CDR3 sequences; around 46% are singletons. Sequencing was carried out using blood. The receptor was isolated from a man aged 25-45 years in good health. J is TRBJ1-2 and V is TRBV27; possible D gene TRBD1, 5 bases. The CDR3 region is CASSVSRADYGYTF. CDR3 DNA: TGTGCCAGCAGTGTATCCAGGGCAGACTATGGCTACACCTTC.